This is a list of T cell receptor beta chains from one sample in a study of cytomegalovirus exposure and HLA in healthy donors. Profiled with immunoSEQ multiplex PCR; TCRdb holds only in-frame clones, not every one. The data contain approximately 190,000 clones, about 77% of them singletons. The sequenced sample was PBMCs. The receptors were gathered from a woman aged 30 to 39 in good health and CMV-seropositive. CDR3s include the opening cysteine and the closing phenylalanine or tryptophan. D genes are given only for firm matches. Clone size is shown for a subset of rows, as once, few, many or a class of expanded clone.

V	size	J	D	DNA	CDR3
TRBV28	.	TRBJ1-5	TRBD1	TGTGCCAGCAGTTTATTCGGCAGGGGGCTAAATAGCAATCAGCCCCAGCATTTT	CASSLFGRGLNSNQPQHF
TRBV11-2	.	TRBJ1-3	.	TGTGCCAGCAGCTTCCGTTCTAGTAACAGGGAAGGAAACACCATATATTTT	CASSFRSSNREGNTIYF
TRBV6-5	.	TRBJ1-2	.	TGTGCCAGCAGTTACTCGATGGCTCAGGATCTCTATGGCTACACCTTC	CASSYSMAQDLYGYTF
TRBV5-1	once	TRBJ2-7	TRBD1	TGCGCCAGCAGCCGGGGACAGGGGGCCTACGAGCAGTACTTC	CASSRGQGAYEQYF
TRBV27	.	TRBJ1-2	.	TGTGCCAGCAGTGAAGGCCGTGCGGGAGGGATTAACTATGGCTACACCTTC	CASSEGRAGGINYGYTF
TRBV29-1	.	TRBJ1-1	.	TGCAGCGCCGACAGGAACACTGAAGCTTTCTTT	CSADRNTEAFF
TRBV4-1	few	TRBJ2-5	TRBD2	TGCGCCAGCAGCCAAGGACTAGCGGGGGGGAATCCTCAAGAGACCCAGTACTTC	CASSQGLAGGNPQETQYF
TRBV28	.	TRBJ2-3	TRBD2	TGTGCCAGCAGCAAGCAGCGGGGGGGCCGAGGAGATACGCAGTATTTT	CASSKQRGGRGDTQYF
TRBV15	.	TRBJ1-1	.	TGTGCCACCAGCCCAGAGGCCTACATGAACACTGAAGCTTTCTTT	CATSPEAYMNTEAFF
TRBV7-3	.	TRBJ2-7	TRBD2	TGTGCCAGCAGCTTAGATGCGGGGGGTTCCTACGAGCAGTACTTC	CASSLDAGGSYEQYF
TRBV5-1	.	TRBJ1-4	TRBD1	TGCGCCAGCCGTGAGGGGGCGGGAGAAAAACTGTTTTTT	CASREGAGEKLFF
TRBV28	few	TRBJ1-1	.	TGTGCCAGCAGTTTAGAGGCGATGGGTACTGAAGCTTTCTTT	CASSLEAMGTEAFF
TRBV4-3	.	TRBJ2-5	TRBD2	TGCGCCAGCAGCCTAGGGCACGGGGGAGGGGAGACCCAGTACTTC	CASSLGHGGGETQYF
TRBV7-2	.	TRBJ1-2	.	TGTGCCAGCAGCTTAGTGAGTTATGGCTACACCTTC	CASSLVSYGYTF
TRBV7-9	.	TRBJ2-5	TRBD1	TGTGCCAGCAGCTTAGTCACCAAACAGGGGGCCCCCGGGGAGACCCAGTACTTC	CASSLVTKQGAPGETQYF
TRBV7-3	.	TRBJ2-1	TRBD2	TGTGCCAGCAGCCGCTCTAGCGGGACCTACAATGAGCAGTTCTTC	CASSRSSGTYNEQFF
TRBV7-3	.	TRBJ2-7	TRBD1	TGTGCCAGCAGCTCGGGACAGGGTACCGAGCAGTACTTC	CASSSGQGTEQYF
TRBV4-2	few	TRBJ2-5	.	TGTGCCAGCAGCCAAGATTGGGGGCTTTCGGAGACCCAGTACTTC	CASSQDWGLSETQYF
TRBV6-5	.	TRBJ1-1	TRBD1	TGTGCCAGCAGTACGAGACAGGGAACTGAAGCTTTCTTT	CASSTRQGTEAFF
TRBV7-2	.	TRBJ2-5	.	TGTGCCAGCACCTCCCCGGGACACTGGGAGACCCAGTACTTC	CASTSPGHWETQYF
TRBV30	.	TRBJ2-7	.	TGTGCCTGGAGTCTAAACAGGGTCTACGAGCAGTACTTC	CAWSLNRVYEQYF
TRBV18	.	TRBJ1-5	TRBD1	TGTGCCAGCTCCCTAACCGGGACAGGGGGTCAGCCCCAGCATTTT	CASSLTGTGGQPQHF
TRBV19	.	TRBJ1-1	TRBD1	TGTGCCAGTACCCGACGAGGTTTCGTGACAGGGGGGAGGATGAACACTGAAGCTTTCTTT	CASTRRGFVTGGRMNTEAFF
TRBV6-5	once	TRBJ2-7	TRBD1	TGTGCCAGCAGTTACTCTCGGGACAGGGGTCACGAGCAGTACTTC	CASSYSRDRGHEQYF
TRBV28	.	TRBJ2-1	.	TGTGCCAGCAGTTTTTTCGGGAGCCTCTACAATGAGCAGTTCTTC	CASSFFGSLYNEQFF
TRBV25-1	.	TRBJ1-4	.	TGTGCCAGCAGTCCGGCCGGGTATGAAAAACTGTTTTTT	CASSPAGYEKLFF
TRBV4-1	once	TRBJ2-7	.	TGCGCCAGCAGCCAAGCTAGAGGAGGGGCGCGAGTCGAGCAGTACTTC	CASSQARGGARVEQYF
TRBV7-2	.	TRBJ1-3	TRBD1	TGTGCCAGCAGCTTGAAGGGCAGGGGGCTTGGAAACACCATATATTTT	CASSLKGRGLGNTIYF
TRBV9	.	TRBJ2-6	TRBD1	TGTGCCAGCAGCGTAGGAGACAGGGTCTCTGGGGCCAACGTCCTGACTTTC	CASSVGDRVSGANVLTF
TRBV5-1	.	TRBJ2-5	TRBD1	TGCGCCAGCAGCTTGAACCAGGGGGCACAGACCCAGTACTTC	CASSLNQGAQTQYF
TRBV7-2	.	TRBJ2-1	TRBD2	TGTGCCAGCAGCTCCGGACTAGCGGGGAGCTCCTACAATGAGCAGTTCTTC	CASSSGLAGSSYNEQFF
TRBV5-1	.	TRBJ2-7	.	TGCGCCAGCACAAGCAGGTGGGGGCCTACCTACGAGCAGTACTTC	CASTSRWGPTYEQYF
TRBV7-6	.	TRBJ2-7	TRBD2	TGTGCCAGCAGCCCCCGATCTAGCGGGGGGCCGAGCTCCTACGAGCAGTACTTC	CASSPRSSGGPSSYEQYF
TRBV7-2	few	TRBJ2-7	TRBD2	TGTGCCAGCAGCTTATCTGTAGCGGGGAGCTCCTACGAGCAGTACTTC	CASSLSVAGSSYEQYF
TRBV4-3	.	TRBJ2-2	TRBD2	TGCGCCAGCAGCCAAGAGGGACTAGCCGAACGGCTGTTTTTT	CASSQEGLAERLFF
TRBV19	.	TRBJ2-4	.	TGTGCCAGTAGTATCCCCCTAGCCAAAAACATTCAGTACTTC	CASSIPLAKNIQYF
TRBV15	.	TRBJ1-5	.	TGTGCCACCAGCAGAGGACAGGCGATCCAGCCCCAGCATTTT	CATSRGQAIQPQHF
TRBV6-6	.	TRBJ2-3	.	TGTGCCAGCAGTTATATCTTTAACACAGATACGCAGTATTTT	CASSYIFNTDTQYF
TRBV18	.	TRBJ2-5	.	TGTGCCAGCTCACGTGCGGGGCCCTTTGAGACCCAGTACTTC	CASSRAGPFETQYF
TRBV29-1	.	TRBJ2-7	.	TGCAGCGTGCAGGGATTAGCCCTCTCCTACGAGCAGTACTTC	CSVQGLALSYEQYF
TRBV6-1	.	TRBJ2-7	TRBD1	TGTGCCAGCAGTGGAGCCAGGGGGCTATCCTACGAGCAGTACTTC	CASSGARGLSYEQYF
TRBV15	.	TRBJ2-2	TRBD1	TGTGCCACCAGCAGAGATAGGGGACAGGCCTTCACCGGGGAGCTGCTTTTT	CATSRDRGQAFTGELLF
TRBV15	.	TRBJ2-7	TRBD2	TGTGCCACCAGCAGAGATGGTAGCGGGAACTACGAGCAGTACTTC	CATSRDGSGNYEQYF
TRBV15	.	TRBJ2-7	.	TGTGCCACCAGCAGAGATTTGGTAGCCACCTACGAGCAGTACTTC	CATSRDLVATYEQYF
TRBV4-1	.	TRBJ2-1	.	TGCGCCAGCAGCCAAGTGGGCAGCAACAATGAGCAGTTCTTC	CASSQVGSNNEQFF
TRBV7-3	.	TRBJ2-1	.	TGTGCCAGCAGCTCCGGGACTTACAATGAGCAGTTCTTC	CASSSGTYNEQFF
TRBV7-2	.	TRBJ2-5	.	TGTGCCAGCAGCTTACGGGGTCTCCAAGAGACCCAGTACTTC	CASSLRGLQETQYF
TRBV5-1	.	TRBJ2-5	TRBD2	TGCGCCAGCAGCTTTTACCTTTTTGGGACTACCCAAGGAAAGACCCAGTACTTC	CASSFYLFGTTQGKTQYF
TRBV18	.	TRBJ1-2	.	TGTGCCAGCTCACCTAACAGACTAATGACTAACTATGGCTACACCTTC	CASSPNRLMTNYGYTF
TRBV28	.	TRBJ1-5	TRBD1	TGTGCCAGCAGTTTATATAGGAAGGGGACAGGGGTGGGCAATCAGCCCCAGCATTTT	CASSLYRKGTGVGNQPQHF
TRBV2	.	TRBJ1-2	.	TGTGCCAGCAGTGAGTCCAGGGGAACTTATGGCTACCCCTTC	CASSESRGTYGYPF